The 26 T cell receptor beta chains presented below share a single source sample, sequenced in a study of breast tumors, draining lymph nodes, adjacent tissues (dated by TCRdb to about 2016). The axillary draining lymph nodes of breast cancer patients were the source of the lymph node samples. Receptor amplification or capture employed multiplex PCR. The instrument was an Illumina HiSeq 2000. The public reads were run again by TCRdb, first through fastp at Q25 and then through MiXCR, and only productive beta chains were kept. Rows merge per CDR3 protein into single entries with the most common DNA and genes. The sample table contains some 150,000 distinct CDR3 sequences; only one count was recorded for roughly 35% of them. 3% to 4% of the sample is taken by the ten largest. The sample was axillary lymph node tissue. The receptors come from a female donor with breast cancer. Some clones in this sample may be carry-over from other donors' samples.

V and J are TRBV28 and TRBJ1-2, with 9 bases fitting TRBD1. After removal of 0 bases from V and 8 bases from J, the junction contained 10 bases not matched to a gene. The CDR3 is made up of 16 amino acids. In germline, CDR1 is MDHEN, CDR2 SYDVKM. CDR3 loop: CASSLWAPGQGGGYTF. The DNA of the CDR3 is TGTGCCAGCAGTTTATGGGCTCCGGGACAGGGCGGGGGCTACACCTTC.

Many counts were recorded for this clonotype. J is TRBJ2-3 and V is TRBV3-1; TRBD2 agrees at 10 bases. Germline V CDR1 and CDR2: LGHDT, YNNKEL (reference sequence). Losses at the gene ends were 4 bases for V and 5 bases for J; bases not matched to a gene: 9. This CDR3 region has 16 residues. CDR3 region: CASSLRAGGPVDTQYF. In nucleotides, the CDR3 is TGTGCCAGCAGCCTAAGAGCGGGGGGGCCGGTAGATACGCAGTATTTT.

This clonotype was recorded at least ten times. The rearrangement uses TRBV20-1 and TRBJ2-5; TRBD2 agrees at 9 bases. CDR1 is DFQATT and CDR2 is SNEGSKA in the germline V gene (reference sequence). The CDR3 loop spans 13 amino acids. The CDR3 region has the DNA TGCACAGTAGCGGGGGCCTTCCAAGAGACCCAGTACTTC. It translates to CTVAGAFQETQYF.

In its sample, this clonotype was seen many times. This sequence may be a read error, since a much larger clone differs from it by one base. This chain uses TRBV7-3 with TRBJ2-3, with 14 bases identical to TRBD2. The germline V gene encodes CDR1 SGHTA and CDR2 FQGTGA. The CDR3 has 18 amino acids. The CDR3 nucleotides read TGTGCCAGCAGCTTATTGGCGGGACTAGCGGGAGCCACACATACGCAGTATTTT. It yields the protein CASSLLAGLAGATHTQYF.

The rearrangement joins TRBV7-8 to TRBJ2-3; D call uncertain. This CDR3 contains 15 residues. Germline V gene lookup returns CDR1 SGHVS and CDR2 FQNEAQ. Trimming shortened V by 2 bases and J by 0 bases, and 9 bases separated the two germline ends. DNA for the CDR3: TGTGCCAGCAGCTTAAGCCCTAGGAGCACAGATACGCAGTATTTT. The encoded protein is CASSLSPRSTDTQYF.

This clonotype was recorded many times. This sequence joins TRBV2 and TRBJ2-7, with D perhaps TRBD1 (6 bases). Germline CDR1 and CDR2: SNHLY and FYNNEI. V lost 2 bases and J 0 bases, leaving 8 bases between the germline ends. The CDR3 is 14 amino acids. The CDR3 nucleotides read TGTGCCAGCAGTGAAACAGGGCACTCCTACGAGCAGTACTTC. Translation: CASSETGHSYEQYF.

This clonotype has a count of ten or more. The chain recombines TRBV20-1 with TRBJ2-2, with TRBD1 as a possible D gene (5 bases). The germline gives CDR1 DFQATT, CDR2 SNEGSKA (reference sequence). The CDR3 is 14 amino acids. V was cut by 1 base and J by 2 bases, with 8 bases left in between. The chain's CDR3 is CSARVRTNTGELFF. The CDR3 DNA follows: TGCAGTGCTAGAGTAAGGACAAACACCGGGGAGCTGTTTTTT.

This clonotype was seen a handful of times. CDR3 amino acids: CASRKQGGGGNQPQHF. CDR3 in DNA: TGTGCCAGCAGAAAACAGGGGGGAGGGGGCAATCAGCCCCAGCATTTT. The chain joins TRBV28 to TRBJ1-5; TRBD1 agrees at 8 bases. The V gene's germline CDR1 is MDHEN and CDR2 SYDVKM. The V segment lost 6 bases and the J segment 2 bases; nucleotides outside the gene matches: 9. The CDR3 is 16 amino acids. Complete variable domain (other parts from reference TRBV28 and TRBJ1-5): DVKVTQSSRYLVKRTGEKVFLECVQDMDHENMFWYRQDPGLGLRLIYFSYDVKMKEKGDIPEGYSVSREKKERFSLILESASTNQTSMYLCASRKQGGGGNQPQHFGDGTRLSIL.

This clonotype was counted ten times or more. The chain has TRBV7-3 and TRBJ2-2; 8 nucleotides align to TRBD1. CDR3 length: 16 residues. CDR1 SGHTA and CDR2 FQGTGA come from the germline V gene. V trimming: 5 bases; J trimming: 2 bases; junction bases outside the gene matches: 7. In DNA, the CDR3 is TGTGCCAGCAGCCCCGGGACAGGAGCTAACACCGGGGAGCTGTTTTTT. Translating it yields CASSPGTGANTGELFF.

The chain links TRBV20-1 to TRBJ2-5; no clear D gene. The J call is uncertain, as TRBJ2-1 better fits the DNA end. CDR3 length equals 11 residues. Germline V lookup: CDR1 DFQATT, CDR2 SNEGSKA (reference sequence). For the CDR3, the DNA is TGCAGTGCTAGAGACAGCGAGACCCAGTTCTTC. Its protein product is CSARDSETQFF.

This clonotype was detected only a few times. This chain links TRBV10-2 with TRBJ2-5; possibly TRBD1 for D (6 bases). Germline V gene lookup returns CDR1 WSHSY and CDR2 SAAADI. The CDR3 sequence is 12 residues long. Trimming took 11 bases from V and 2 from J, leaving 12 bases between them. The CDR3 DNA is TGCGCCGGCCTGGGACAACAAGAGACCCAGTACTTC. It specifies CAGLGQQETQYF.

This clonotype turned up a few times. Given a much more abundant clone one base away, this may be a read error. The gene calls are TRBV11-3 and TRBJ2-7; tentatively, D is TRBD1 (6 bases). The CDR3 length is 15 residues. V shed 3 bases and J shed 2 bases, with 14 bases lying between them. Germline V gene sequence: CDR1 SGHNT, CDR2 YENEEA. The CDR3, as DNA: TGTGCCAGCAGCTTTATGGTGGGGGCCGCCTACGAGCAGTACTTC. This gives the protein CASSFMVGAAYEQYF.

This clonotype was seen repeatedly, ten times or more. In DNA form, the CDR3 reads TGTGCCAGCTCACTCTCAAGGACTGAGCAGTTCTTC. This codes for CASSLSRTEQFF. The chain links TRBV18 to TRBJ2-1; D gene ambiguous. Trimming stripped 4 bases from V and 9 bases from J, with 10 bases between. Germline V gene sequence: CDR1 KGHSH, CDR2 LQKENI. CDR3 length equals 12 residues.

A remark on this clonotype: A much larger clone differs from this one at a single base, so this may be a read error. The chain joins TRBV13 to TRBJ2-3; 12 bases agree with TRBD2. There are 16 residues in the CDR3. V gave up 3 bases and J gave up 2 bases; unmatched junction bases: 3. The germline V gene has CDR1 PRHDT and CDR2 FYEKMQ (reference sequence). The CDR3: CASSFRLAGDTDTQYF. The CDR3 coding sequence is TGTGCCAGCAGCTTTCGACTAGCGGGGGACACAGATACGCAGTATTTT.

For this clonotype: Relative to the germline gene, one junction end is altered; a read error may explain this. The V gene is TRBV9, the J gene TRBJ2-4; TRBD1 might be the D (6 bases). Looked up from germline, CDR1 is SGDLS and CDR2 is YYNGEE. The CDR3 is made up of 14 amino acids. Here the CDR3 reads CASSVPGASNIQSF. CDR3 DNA: TGTGCCAGCAGCGTACCAGGGGCTTCAAACATTCAGTCCTTC.

This clonotype has ten or more counts. The rearrangement uses TRBV30 and TRBJ2-5; maybe TRBD2 (6 bases). Germline CDR1 is GTSNPN and CDR2 is SVGIG (reference sequence). The V gene lost 0 bases and the J gene lost 5 bases, with 16 bases spanning the gap. The CDR3 contains 15 residues. CDR3 residues: CAWSVSSGRSETQYF. The CDR3 DNA is TGTGCCTGGAGTGTTAGTAGCGGCAGGTCCGAGACCCAGTACTTC.

The table lists this clonotype with many counts. The V call is TRBV18, the J call TRBJ2-3; D may be TRBD1 or TRBD2 (5 bases each). This CDR3 is 14 amino acids long. Trimming cost V 3 bases and J 5 bases, with 12 bases left between them. Germline V gives CDR1 KGHSH, CDR2 LQKENI. The CDR3 coding sequence is TGTGCCAGCTCACCTCCCGGGGCTGGAGATACGCAGTATTTT. Its protein product is CASSPPGAGDTQYF.

This clonotype came up many times. The chain combines TRBV6-2 or TRBV6-3 with TRBJ2-7, with TRBD2 matching over 8 bases. Germline CDR1 and CDR2: MNHEY and SVGEGT. CDR3 length: 15 amino acids. The V segment lost 6 bases and the J segment 7 bases; nucleotides outside the gene matches: 14. CDR3 DNA sequence: TGTGCCAGCAGGGCCGGAGTAGCGGGATATTCAGAGCAGTACTTC. This codes for CASRAGVAGYSEQYF.

At least ten counts were recorded for this clonotype. The rearrangement joins TRBV27 to TRBJ1-3; no reliable D call. V was shortened by 4 bases and J by 0 bases, with 10 bases between the two germline ends. Germline-derived CDR1 and CDR2 are MNHEY and SMNVEV (reference sequence). The CDR3 length is 15 residues. The CDR3 sequence: CASSSLGGSGNTIYF. The CDR3 nucleotides read TGTGCCAGCAGTTCCCTCGGCGGCTCTGGAAACACCATATATTTT.

This clonotype came up many times. The chain combines TRBV20-1 with TRBJ2-7; 9 nucleotides align to TRBD1. The CDR3 covers 16 residues. Germline assignment: CDR1 DFQATT and CDR2 SNEGSKA (reference sequence). The trim removed 4 bases at V and 0 bases at J, leaving 10 bases unmatched. The CDR3 sequence: CSAINPGTGSSYEQYF. The CDR3 bases are TGCAGTGCTATCAACCCGGGGACAGGGAGCTCCTACGAGCAGTACTTC.

The rearrangement uses TRBV19 and TRBJ2-7, with 10 nucleotides matching TRBD2. The germline CDR1 and CDR2 sequences are LNHDA and SQIVND (reference sequence). CDR3 length equals 16 residues. V trimming: 5 bases; J trimming: 2 bases; junction bases outside the gene matches: 9. Here the CDR3 DNA reads TGTGCCAGTAGTCCAAGACTAGCGGGCCGCCCCTACGAGCAGTACTTC. It translates to CASSPRLAGRPYEQYF. Full variable domain (remainder filled in from reference TRBV19 and TRBJ2-7): DGGITQSPKYLFRKEGQNVTLSCEQNLNHDAMYWYRQDPGQGLRLIYYSQIVNDFQKGDIAEGYSVSREKKESFPLTVTSAQKNPTAFYLCASSPRLAGRPYEQYFGPGTRLTVT.

J is TRBJ2-3 and V is TRBV24-1; 9 bases are shared with TRBD2. Germline V gene data show CDR1 as KGHDR and CDR2 as SFDVKD. CDR3 length: 17 residues. V dropped 2 bases and J dropped 2; count of bases not matched to a gene: 7. CDR3 residues: CATSDSTSGVITDTQYF. Here the CDR3 DNA reads TGTGCCACCAGTGATTCGACTAGCGGCGTCATCACAGATACGCAGTATTTT.

Turning to this clonotype: A junction boundary mismatches the germline segment, possibly from a read error. V and J are TRBV6-6 and TRBJ2-7; no definite D call. Germline CDR1 MNHNY, CDR2 SVGAGI (reference sequence). The CDR3 sequence is 11 residues long. CDR3 residues: CASSYAEEQHF. Here the CDR3 DNA reads TGTGCCAGCAGTTACGCTGAAGAGCAGCACTTC.

This clonotype has a count of ten or more. This sequence joins TRBV7-9 and TRBJ1-6; 8 bases are a match to TRBD1. Germline CDR1 SEHNR, CDR2 FQNEAQ (reference sequence). V lost 5 bases, J lost 7 bases, and 4 bases stayed unmatched. The CDR3 spans 14 residues. The CDR3 bases are TGTGCCAGCAGCATCGACAGGGGAAATTCACCCCTCCACTTT. This encodes CASSIDRGNSPLHF.

This clonotype was detected only a few times. The V and J genes are TRBV7-6 and TRBJ2-5; no definite D call. Germline loops: CDR1 SGHVS, CDR2 FNYEAQ. The CDR3 is 15 amino acids. V lost 1 base and J 5 bases, leaving 14 bases between the germline ends. The CDR3 DNA follows: TGTGCCAGCAGCTTAGGTGGGTCAGGTAGTGAGACCCAGTACTTC. Translated: CASSLGGSGSETQYF.

Regarding this clonotype: This may be a read error, as it is one base from a much larger clone. The V gene is TRBV5-8, the J gene TRBJ2-1, with D possibly being TRBD2 (5 bases). Between the trimmed V and J ends, which lost 4 bases and 6 bases, there was a span of 11 bases. CDR1 and CDR2 (germline): SGHTS, YDEGEE. CDR3 length equals 13 residues. The DNA of the CDR3 is TGTGCCAGCAGCCCACCAGCGGCCAATGAGCAGTTCTTC. It encodes CASSPPAANEQFF.